This entry concerns a single T cell receptor beta chain. The antigen is not known. It is unclear where the CDR3 begins or ends on the DNA, so no DNA is shown, and the CDR3 is as TCRdb lists it. This specimen comes from a study of T cell responses to AZD1222 COVID-19 vaccine. Overall study findings and caveats: Possibly, clonal diversity was underestimated; donors were largely white British and included more females. Spike-wide coverage was observed for vaccine-associated CD4 TCRs, with dominant responses at 160-218 and 743-854.

Germline assignment: CDR1 MDHEN and CDR2 SYDVKM. The CDR3 comprises 17 residues, both ends counted. TCRdb's table, derived via immunoSEQ multiplex PCR, lists solely in-frame clones and lacks some. Of about 85,000 clones in the sample, 80% to 90% were seen once. The sample consisted of peripheral blood, taken on day 0 of AZD1222 vaccination. The J gene is TRBJ1-4, the V gene TRBV28. The TCR sequence derives from an adult in good health. CDR3 sequence reads: CASSFRGRGPTNEKLFF.